A selection of T cell receptor beta chains follows, all from one sample in a study of patients and donors after allogeneic stem cell transplantation. TCRdb redid the calling of the RT-PCR reads with MiXCR, one entry per CDR3 protein. The sample has approximately 61,000 distinct CDR3 sequences; about an eighth are singletons. Specimen: blood, either unsorted or a sorted T cell fraction (not recorded which). The receptors stem from a human donor who was either an allogeneic HSCT recipient or a stem cell or donor lymphocyte infusion donor (not recorded which). It is not recorded whose cells these are; they may come from a transplant donor. Each CDR3 is given with its conserved first and last residue. A D gene is named only where the DNA matches it firmly. Clone size appears in some rows only: once, few, many, or a class for an expanded clone.

>.|many|TRBJ1-1|TRBV5-1
CGTRAGKNTEAFF
TGCGGAACTAGGGCTGGGAAGAACACTGAAGCTTTCTTT
>TRBD1|.|TRBJ2-2|TRBV29-1
CSVQDRVNTGELFF
TGCAGCGTTCAGGACAGGGTGAACACCGGGGAGCTGTTTTTT
>.|medium-sized|TRBJ1-1|TRBV27
CASSLTKVPVNTEAFF
TGTGCCAGCAGTTTGACTAAGGTCCCGGTGAACACTGAAGCTTTCTTT
>.|.|TRBJ2-7|TRBV27
CASSPIPSLTYEQYF
TGTGCCAGCAGCCCTATTCCTAGCTTAACATACGAGCAGTACTTC
>.|.|TRBJ2-7|TRBV6-6
CASSFRQGNEQYF
TGTGCCAGCAGTTTTAGGCAGGGGAACGAGCAGTACTTC
>TRBD2|.|TRBJ2-1|TRBV5-1
CASSLEREGPNEQFF
TGCGCCAGCAGCTTAGAGCGGGAGGGCCCCAATGAGCAGTTCTTC
>TRBD1|.|TRBJ1-2|TRBV7-9
CASSSTWTGGNGYTF
TGTGCCAGCAGTTCCACTTGGACAGGGGGAAATGGCTACACCTTC
>.|.|TRBJ2-7|TRBV15
CATSRDRALPYEQYF
TGTGCCACCAGCAGAGATAGGGCTCTTCCCTACGAGCAGTACTTC
>TRBD1|.|TRBJ2-7|TRBV27
CASSPRQGLMYEQYF
TGTGCCAGCAGTCCGAGACAGGGCCTCATGTACGAGCAGTACTTC
>TRBD1|.|TRBJ2-4|TRBV24-1
CATSDGTGGPNIQYF
TGTGCCACCAGTGATGGTACAGGGGGCCCGAACATTCAGTACTTC
>.|many|TRBJ1-5|TRBV10-3
CAISIRPLNQPQHF
TGTGCCATCAGTATACGGCCGCTCAATCAGCCCCAGCATTTT
>TRBD2|.|TRBJ2-5|TRBV10-2
CASSGGREGEETQYF
TGCGCCAGCAGTGGAGGACGGGAGGGGGAGGAGACCCAGTACTTC
>.|.|TRBJ2-1|TRBV27
CASSLPADEQFF
TGTGCCAGCAGTTTACCAGCGGATGAGCAGTTCTTC
>.|many|TRBJ1-5|TRBV7-6
CASSLDARDNQPQHF
TGTGCCAGCAGCTTAGATGCCAGGGACAATCAGCCCCAGCATTTT
>TRBD2|few|TRBJ2-7|TRBV5-1
CASTRTSGSNEQYF
TGCGCCAGCACTCGGACTAGCGGTAGCAACGAGCAGTACTTC
>TRBD2|.|TRBJ2-1|TRBV7-8
CASSLPTSGVGNEQFF
TGTGCCAGCAGCTTACCGACTAGCGGGGTAGGCAATGAGCAGTTCTTC
>.|few|TRBJ1-6|TRBV24-1
CATSAQYNSPLHF
TGTGCCACCAGCGCACAGTATAATTCACCCCTCCACTTT
>.|.|TRBJ2-7|TRBV15
CATSRDAAYEQYF
TGTGCCACCAGCAGAGATGCTGCCTACGAGCAGTACTTC
>.|.|TRBJ1-1|TRBV12-3/TRBV12-4
CASSLSSQNTEAFF
TGTGCCAGCAGTTTATCGAGTCAGAACACTGAAGCTTTCTTT
>.|few|TRBJ2-3|TRBV6-6
CASNTNLDTDTQYF
TGTGCCAGCAATACAAACCTAGACACAGATACGCAGTATTTT
>.|.|TRBJ2-1|TRBV6-5
CASSRSQGQIEQFF
TGTGCCAGCAGCCGATCACAAGGACAAATTGAGCAGTTCTTC
>.|.|TRBJ2-1|TRBV5-1
CASSWGPSSYNEQFF
TGCGCCAGCAGCTGGGGGCCCAGCTCCTACAATGAGCAGTTCTTC
>.|.|TRBJ1-5|TRBV7-6
CASSLVSDSAQHF
TGTGCCAGCAGCTTAGTGTCGGACAGCGCCCAGCATTTT